The rows below give T cell receptor beta chains drawn from one sample of a study of cytomegalovirus exposure and HLA in healthy donors. The data were produced by immunoSEQ multiplex PCR, yet TCRdb's version contains in-frame clones alone and is incomplete. Here the sample spans some 120,000 clones, 70% to 85% being singletons. The sequencing sample was made of PBMCs. These receptors originate from a human donor in good health. Both conserved end residues are part of each CDR3. The order of the fields is clone size, D gene, J gene, V gene, CDR3 DNA, CDR3 protein. A D gene is named only where the DNA matches it firmly. Rows give clone size only sometimes, using once, few, many, or a class for an expanded clone.

abundance: once
d_gene: TRBD1
j_gene: TRBJ1-1
v_gene: TRBV10-3
CDR3nt: TGTGCCATCAGGCCTCCACAGGGGTCGGACACTGAAGCTTTCTTT
CDR3aa: CAIRPPQGSDTEAFF

abundance: once
d_gene: .
j_gene: TRBJ2-7
v_gene: TRBV28
CDR3nt: TGTGCCAGCAGCTCCTTCTACGAGCAGTACTTC
CDR3aa: CASSSFYEQYF

abundance: .
d_gene: .
j_gene: TRBJ1-2
v_gene: TRBV6-5
CDR3nt: TGTGCCAGCAGTTCGGACAAGGTTGATAACTATGGCTACACCTTC
CDR3aa: CASSSDKVDNYGYTF

abundance: .
d_gene: .
j_gene: TRBJ2-3
v_gene: TRBV11-3
CDR3nt: TGTGCCAGCAGCCCCGCTAGTTCAGATACGCAGTATTTT
CDR3aa: CASSPASSDTQYF

abundance: .
d_gene: TRBD2
j_gene: TRBJ2-3
v_gene: TRBV6-5
CDR3nt: TGTGTCAGCAGGGGACTAGCAAGAGATACGCAGTATTTT
CDR3aa: CVSRGLARDTQYF

abundance: .
d_gene: TRBD1
j_gene: TRBJ1-1
v_gene: TRBV7-2
CDR3nt: TGTGCCAGCAGCCTACAGGGGGCGAACACTGAAGCTTTCTTT
CDR3aa: CASSLQGANTEAFF

abundance: .
d_gene: .
j_gene: TRBJ2-7
v_gene: TRBV5-1
CDR3nt: TGCGCCAGCAGCTTGGTCGCCAGGGGTCAATACGAGCAGTACTTC
CDR3aa: CASSLVARGQYEQYF

abundance: .
d_gene: TRBD2
j_gene: TRBJ2-1
v_gene: TRBV18
CDR3nt: TGTGCCAGCTCAAACCTACTAGCGGTACTTTACGATGAGCAGTTCTTC
CDR3aa: CASSNLLAVLYDEQFF

abundance: once
d_gene: .
j_gene: TRBJ1-2
v_gene: TRBV5-5
CDR3nt: TGTGCCAGCAGCTTGGGCCCCCGGGACACCTATGGCTACACCTTC
CDR3aa: CASSLGPRDTYGYTF

abundance: .
d_gene: TRBD2
j_gene: TRBJ2-1
v_gene: TRBV9
CDR3nt: TGTGCCAGCAGCGTCCTTTCTAGCGGGAGGTACAATGAGCAGTTCTTC
CDR3aa: CASSVLSSGRYNEQFF

abundance: .
d_gene: .
j_gene: TRBJ2-7
v_gene: TRBV28
CDR3nt: TGTGCCAGCTCGACAGGAACAAGGGGAAGCTCCTACGAGCAGTACTTC
CDR3aa: CASSTGTRGSSYEQYF

abundance: once
d_gene: TRBD2
j_gene: TRBJ2-3
v_gene: TRBV13
CDR3nt: TGTGCCAGCAGCTACCGGGACTATGAGTTTACAGATACGCAGTATTTT
CDR3aa: CASSYRDYEFTDTQYF

abundance: .
d_gene: .
j_gene: TRBJ1-4
v_gene: TRBV6-6
CDR3nt: TGTGCCAGTAGCCTCCCCGGCGGGGCAACTAATGAAAAACTGTTTTTT
CDR3aa: CASSLPGGATNEKLFF

abundance: .
d_gene: TRBD1
j_gene: TRBJ2-2
v_gene: TRBV5-1
CDR3nt: TGCGCCAGCAGCTTACGGACGTCGCAGGGGGCAGGCACCGGGGAGCTGTTTTTT
CDR3aa: CASSLRTSQGAGTGELFF

abundance: once
d_gene: TRBD1
j_gene: TRBJ2-7
v_gene: TRBV14
CDR3nt: TGTGCCAGCAGCCCTCACCCACCGGGACAGGGGTTCTACGAGCAGTACTTC
CDR3aa: CASSPHPPGQGFYEQYF

abundance: .
d_gene: TRBD2
j_gene: TRBJ2-1
v_gene: TRBV5-1
CDR3nt: TGCGCCAGCAGCGTTAGCACTAGCGGGGCGGGCGTCAATGAGCAGTTCTTC
CDR3aa: CASSVSTSGAGVNEQFF

abundance: .
d_gene: TRBD1
j_gene: TRBJ1-1
v_gene: TRBV12-5
CDR3nt: TGTGCTAGTGGCCCCAGGGACAGACTCACTGAAGCTTTCTTT
CDR3aa: CASGPRDRLTEAFF

abundance: .
d_gene: .
j_gene: TRBJ1-1
v_gene: TRBV10-3
CDR3nt: TGTGCCATCAGCGCCCTCGGAGGCCAGAACACTGAAGCTTTCTTT
CDR3aa: CAISALGGQNTEAFF

abundance: few
d_gene: TRBD1
j_gene: TRBJ2-5
v_gene: TRBV27
CDR3nt: TGTGCCAGCAGTTACCGACAGGGAGAGACCCAGTACTTC
CDR3aa: CASSYRQGETQYF

abundance: .
d_gene: .
j_gene: TRBJ2-7
v_gene: TRBV29-1
CDR3nt: TGCAGCGTTGAAATGGGACAAACCGTTCACTACGAGCAGTACTTC
CDR3aa: CSVEMGQTVHYEQYF

abundance: .
d_gene: .
j_gene: TRBJ1-2
v_gene: TRBV10-3
CDR3nt: TGTGCCATCAGTGACTACAATGGGGGAGGGCCGGATAAGGGCTACACCTTC
CDR3aa: CAISDYNGGGPDKGYTF

abundance: .
d_gene: .
j_gene: TRBJ1-5
v_gene: TRBV5-6
CDR3nt: TGTGCCAGCAGCTTGGGGCCAGTTAGCAATCAGCCCCAGCATTTT
CDR3aa: CASSLGPVSNQPQHF

abundance: .
d_gene: TRBD2
j_gene: TRBJ2-7
v_gene: TRBV4-2
CDR3nt: TGTGCCAGCAGCCATGTGGGGACTAGCGGGAGCTCCTACGAGCAGTACTTC
CDR3aa: CASSHVGTSGSSYEQYF

abundance: .
d_gene: .
j_gene: TRBJ2-5
v_gene: TRBV6-5
CDR3nt: TGTGCCAGCAGCCAGGGAGAGACCCAGTACTTC
CDR3aa: CASSQGETQYF

abundance: .
d_gene: TRBD1
j_gene: TRBJ2-7
v_gene: TRBV11-2
CDR3nt: TGTGCCAGCAGCTTATCCCGGGACAGATCCCCCAAGGTACGGCTCGAGCAGTACTTC
CDR3aa: CASSLSRDRSPKVRLEQYF

abundance: .
d_gene: TRBD1
j_gene: TRBJ1-2
v_gene: TRBV27
CDR3nt: TGTGCCAGCAGTTTATTGGCAGGGGGCTATGGCTACACCTTC
CDR3aa: CASSLLAGGYGYTF

abundance: .
d_gene: .
j_gene: TRBJ2-2
v_gene: TRBV5-4
CDR3nt: TGTGCCAGCAGCCCTTTTTACTCAACCGGGGAGCTGTTTTTT
CDR3aa: CASSPFYSTGELFF

abundance: .
d_gene: .
j_gene: TRBJ1-2
v_gene: TRBV5-8
CDR3nt: TGTGCCAGCAACCGACAGAACCTCGAATATGGCTACACCTTC
CDR3aa: CASNRQNLEYGYTF

abundance: .
d_gene: TRBD2
j_gene: TRBJ2-5
v_gene: TRBV28
CDR3nt: TGTGCCAGCTTCCAAGGCTCAGCGGGAGGGGAGACCCAGTACTTC
CDR3aa: CASFQGSAGGETQYF

abundance: .
d_gene: .
j_gene: TRBJ1-1
v_gene: TRBV19
CDR3nt: TGTGCCAGTAGTATAACAGACACTGAAGCTTTCTTT
CDR3aa: CASSITDTEAFF